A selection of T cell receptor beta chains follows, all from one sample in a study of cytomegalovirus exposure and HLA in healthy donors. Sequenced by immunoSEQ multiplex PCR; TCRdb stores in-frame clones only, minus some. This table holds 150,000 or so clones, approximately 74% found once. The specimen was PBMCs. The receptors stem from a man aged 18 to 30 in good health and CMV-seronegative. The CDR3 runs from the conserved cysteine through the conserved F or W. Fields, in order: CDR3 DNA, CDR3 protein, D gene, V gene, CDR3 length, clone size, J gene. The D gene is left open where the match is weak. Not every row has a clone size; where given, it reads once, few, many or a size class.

TGCGCCAGCAGCCAAGATCCCCGCGGGGAGCTGTTTTTT	CASSQDPRGELFF	.	TRBV4-1	13	.	TRBJ2-2
TGTGCCAGCAGCTTATTTAGGGAAACCCGGGGTAGTGGCTACACCTTC	CASSLFRETRGSGYTF	.	TRBV7-9	16	.	TRBJ1-2
TGTGCCAGCAGAGTACAGCGAAACACCATATATTTT	CASRVQRNTIYF	.	TRBV2	12	few	TRBJ1-3
TGTGCCAGCAGTGAGCACCCCTGGAGCTCTGGAAACACCATATATTTT	CASSEHPWSSGNTIYF	.	TRBV2	16	.	TRBJ1-3
TGTGCCAGCAGAACCGGGACTGAAGCTTTCTTT	CASRTGTEAFF	.	TRBV6-5	11	.	TRBJ1-1
TGTGCCTGCCGACGGAATCAGGGAGAGACCCAGTACTTC	CACRRNQGETQYF	.	TRBV11-2	13	.	TRBJ2-5
TGTGCCAGCAGTGAAGGGCTTTCTAGCACAGATACGCAGTATTTT	CASSEGLSSTDTQYF	.	TRBV2	15	.	TRBJ2-3
TGCGCCAGCAGCTTCCGCGGGGGGGGATCCGGGCAGTACTTC	CASSFRGGGSGQYF	TRBD2	TRBV5-1	14	.	TRBJ2-7
TGTGCCAGCAGTGGGTCCAGGGGGAGCAATCAGCCCCAGCATTTT	CASSGSRGSNQPQHF	TRBD1	TRBV6-1	15	.	TRBJ1-5
TGTGCCAGCACCGCCGTCCGGGTTCAAGAGACCCAGTACTTC	CASTAVRVQETQYF	.	TRBV27	14	.	TRBJ2-5
TGTGCCAGCAGCTCGACAGACACTGAAGCTTTCTTT	CASSSTDTEAFF	.	TRBV7-2	12	.	TRBJ1-1
TGTGCCAGCAGCTTAGTTGCGGGACAGGGGCGCACCGGGGAGCTGTTTTTT	CASSLVAGQGRTGELFF	TRBD1	TRBV11-3	17	.	TRBJ2-2
TGTGCCAGCAGTTTGACTAGCGGGGTACCCTACGAGCAGTACTTC	CASSLTSGVPYEQYF	TRBD2	TRBV2	15	.	TRBJ2-7
TGTGCCAGCAGTTTAGCGGGGGCGGTCTACAATGAGCAGTTCTTC	CASSLAGAVYNEQFF	.	TRBV28	15	.	TRBJ2-1
TGTGCCAGCAGCTCCTGGACAGGGAGCTCCTACGAGCAGTACTTC	CASSSWTGSSYEQYF	TRBD1	TRBV5-6	15	.	TRBJ2-7
TGCGCCAGCACCGGGGGGGCCAACGTCCTGACTTTC	CASTGGANVLTF	.	TRBV4-1	12	.	TRBJ2-6
TGTGCCAGCAGTGGGGGGGGGCCGATCTACAATGAGCAGTTCTTC	CASSGGGPIYNEQFF	.	TRBV2	15	few	TRBJ2-1
TGTGCCAGCAGCTTAAGCGTCGCTGAAGCTTTCTTT	CASSLSVAEAFF	.	TRBV13	12	.	TRBJ1-1
TGTGCCAGCAGTGAAGTTACAGGGGGGGTGTTACGGAACACTGAAGCTTTCTTT	CASSEVTGGVLRNTEAFF	TRBD1	TRBV2	18	.	TRBJ1-1
TGTGCCAGCAGCCCCGGGGTTGGCGGGGAGCTGTTTTTT	CASSPGVGGELFF	.	TRBV2	13	.	TRBJ2-2
TGTGCCAGCAGCGCAAGACTAGCGGGAGACCAAGAGACCCAGTACTTC	CASSARLAGDQETQYF	TRBD2	TRBV7-6	16	.	TRBJ2-5
TGTGCCAGTAGTGCTGACAGGGGCCCCTACAATGAGCAGTTCTTC	CASSADRGPYNEQFF	TRBD1	TRBV19	15	.	TRBJ2-1
TGTGCCAGCAGCCAAGGGACAGGGCCCATGAACACTGAAGCTTTCTTT	CASSQGTGPMNTEAFF	TRBD1	TRBV7-6	16	.	TRBJ1-1
TGTGCTGAGGGGGGGCGACTCACAGATACGCAGTATTTT	CAEGGRLTDTQYF	.	TRBV2	13	.	TRBJ2-3
TGTGCCAGCAGCTTCAAGAGAACTGAAGCTTTCTTT	CASSFKRTEAFF	.	TRBV7-2	12	few	TRBJ1-1
TGCGCCAGCAGCTTGGAGGGTCGGACAGGGGGGTTTTCACCCCTCCACTTT	CASSLEGRTGGFSPLHF	TRBD1	TRBV5-1	17	.	TRBJ1-6
TGTGCCAGCAGTCCTTATAGCGGGGGGCCCCCAGATACGCAGTATTTT	CASSPYSGGPPDTQYF	TRBD2	TRBV27	16	.	TRBJ2-3
TGTGCCAGCAGTGAACGAGAGAACACTGAAGCTTTCTTT	CASSERENTEAFF	.	TRBV2	13	.	TRBJ1-1